These 31 T cell receptor beta chains were sequenced from one sample in a study of T cells in Graves' hyperthyroidism and ophthalmopathy. Template material for amplifying TCR beta CDR3 regions consisted of RNA transcripts. Primed by the HTBI set, a first-round RT-PCR was run on the TCR CDR3. MiXCR, run by TCRdb on the multiplex PCR reads, gives a single entry per CDR3 protein. The top ten hold approximately 19% of the sample, which has about 370,000 distinct CDR3 sequences, nearly 15% seen once. The specimen was blood. The receptors shown here come from a woman aged 55-70 years with Graves' ophthalmopathy.

The rearrangement joins TRBV28 to TRBJ2-7; D is uncertain. Per the germline V gene, CDR1 is MDHEN and CDR2 is SYDVKM. The CDR3 is made up of 11 amino acids. V lost 8 bases, J lost 3 bases, and 8 bases lay in between. The CDR3: CASYYGYEQYF. For the CDR3, the DNA is TGTGCCAGCTACTATGGCTACGAGCAGTACTTC.

The rearrangement uses TRBV5-1 and TRBJ2-3, with unresolved D. Trimming left V 1 base short and J 5 bases short, with 8 bases between. The CDR3 sequence is 13 residues long. Germline lookup yields CDR1 SGHRS and CDR2 YFSETQ. CDR3 amino acids: CASSLRSQDTQYF. DNA of the CDR3: TGCGCCAGCAGCTTGCGTAGTCAAGATACGCAGTATTTT.

The gene calls are TRBV10-3 and TRBJ2-3, with D tentatively TRBD1 or TRBD2 (6 bases each). Germline lookup yields CDR1 ENHRY and CDR2 SYGVKD. The CDR3 contains 13 residues. V lost 5 bases and J 5 bases, leaving 11 bases between the germline ends. In DNA form, the CDR3 reads TGTGCCATCAGTCAGGGGCGGGAAGATACGCAGTATTTT. This sequence encodes CAISQGREDTQYF.

This clonotype was seen only a few times. This rearrangement joins TRBV20-1 to TRBJ2-4; possible D gene TRBD1, 7 bases. There are 13 residues in the CDR3. Germline V gene data show CDR1 as DFQATT and CDR2 as SNEGSKA (reference sequence). V was shortened by 6 bases and J by 9 bases, with 18 bases between the two germline ends. CDR3 DNA: TGCAGTGCGACCGGGACAGTGGGAGGCATTCAGTACTTC. The encoded protein is CSATGTVGGIQYF.

This clonotype was counted many times. The J gene is TRBJ1-5, the V gene TRBV6-1, with TRBD1 matching 9 bases. Germline V gene sequence: CDR1 MNHNS, CDR2 SASEGT. The V segment lost 6 bases and the J segment 2 bases; nucleotides outside the gene matches: 2. The CDR3 sequence is 14 residues long. The CDR3 coding sequence is TGTGCCAGCAGGCGGACAGGGGGCAATCAGCCCCAGCATTTT. Its translation is CASRRTGGNQPQHF.

This clonotype occurred a few times. V is TRBV5-5 and J is TRBJ2-7; 12 bases line up with TRBD2. Germline lookup yields CDR1 SGHKS and CDR2 YYEKEE (reference sequence). The CDR3 consists of 14 residues. V lost 7 bases and J lost 6; bases outside the gene matches: 8. This CDR3 reads CASFTSGRLGEQYF. The DNA for the CDR3 is TGTGCCAGCTTTACTAGCGGGAGGCTCGGCGAGCAGTACTTC.

The V and J genes are TRBV6-1 and TRBJ2-2; 7 bases map to TRBD1. Germline lookup yields CDR1 MNHNS and CDR2 SASEGT. CDR3 length: 14 amino acids. With V trimmed by 8 bases and J by 4 bases, 7 bases remained unmatched. CDR3: CASGGQYSTGELFF. The DNA of the CDR3 is TGTGCCAGCGGGGGACAGTATAGCACCGGGGAGCTGTTTTTT.

Concerning this clonotype itself: It may be a read error: a sequence one base away is much more abundant. This CDR3 is missing its conserved last phenylalanine or tryptophan, likely due to a read error. The J gene is TRBJ1-2, the V gene TRBV3-1; no firm D call. The CDR3 has 13 amino acids. Germline CDR1 and CDR2: LGHDT and YNNKEL (reference sequence). V shed 1 base and J shed 9 bases, with 12 bases lying between them. The DNA for the CDR3 is TGTGCCAGCAGCCAAGTAGCGGCGGGGAGCTACACCCTC. Its protein is CASSQVAAGSYTL.

This clonotype was seen many times. This sequence joins TRBV19 and TRBJ2-5; 10 bases are a match to TRBD1. Per the germline V gene, CDR1 is LNHDA and CDR2 is SQIVND (reference sequence). The V segment lost 5 bases and the J segment 5 bases; nucleotides outside the gene matches: 11. CDR3 size: 16 residues. CDR3 residues: CASSPVRDRGMETQYF. As DNA, the CDR3 is TGTGCCAGTAGTCCGGTGAGGGACAGGGGTATGGAGACCCAGTACTTC.

The gene calls are TRBV15 and TRBJ2-2; 8 bases align to TRBD2. This CDR3 is 16 amino acids long. With 5 bases clipped from V and 3 bases from J, the junction kept 8 bases outside the gene matches. Germline values: CDR1 LNHNV, CDR2 YYDKDF (reference sequence). In DNA, the CDR3 is TGTGCCACCAGCGGCCCGGGACTAGGGTACACCGGGGAGCTGTTTTTT. Amino acids: CATSGPGLGYTGELFF.

There are many counts of this clonotype. This chain links TRBV3-1 with TRBJ2-7, with D unresolved. The CDR3 loop spans 12 amino acids. Trimming shortened V by 1 base and J by 4 bases, and 5 bases separated the two germline ends. Germline CDR1 is LGHDT and CDR2 is YNNKEL (reference sequence). The CDR3 bases are TGTGCCAGCAGCCAAGGTGAATACGAGCAGTACTTC. This gives the protein CASSQGEYEQYF.

This clonotype was observed a handful of times. V gene TRBV28 combines with J gene TRBJ2-2; TRBD1 matches at 8 bases. V lost 7 bases to trimming and J lost 3 bases; unmatched junction nucleotides: 4. Germline V gene data show CDR1 as MDHEN and CDR2 as SYDVKM. This CDR3 is built from 14 residues. The CDR3 DNA reads as TGTGCCAGCAATACAGGGGGGCACACCGGGGAGCTGTTTTTT. Protein sequence: CASNTGGHTGELFF.

This clonotype was seen ten or more times. The rearrangement joins TRBV27 to TRBJ2-1, with TRBD2 matching 11 bases. The CDR3 runs to 18 residues. Looked up from germline, CDR1 is MNHEY and CDR2 is SMNVEV (reference sequence). V shed 0 bases and J 8 bases; nucleotides not matched to a gene: 12. The CDR3 spells CASSLSPPVLAGADEQFF. CDR3 nucleotide sequence: TGTGCCAGCAGTTTATCCCCGCCGGTACTAGCGGGAGCGGATGAGCAGTTCTTC.

V gene TRBV12-5 combines with J gene TRBJ2-3; 7 nucleotides line up with TRBD2. CDR1 is LGHNT, CDR2 FRNRAP, per germline. Losses at the gene ends were 5 bases for V and 7 bases for J; bases not matched to a gene: 9. There are 14 residues in the CDR3. Here the CDR3 DNA reads TGTGCTAGTGGTCTTACGACTAGCAGTAATACGCAGTATTTT. This translates into CASGLTTSSNTQYF.

Many counts were recorded for this clonotype. This chain links TRBV2 with TRBJ2-1, with 10 bases lining up with TRBD2. Germline V gene lookup returns CDR1 SNHLY and CDR2 FYNNEI. The CDR3 sequence is 15 residues long. With V trimmed by 8 bases and J by 5 bases, 9 bases remained unmatched. The CDR3 here is CASCLAGVWDNEQFF. In DNA, the CDR3 is TGTGCCAGCTGTCTAGCGGGAGTGTGGGACAATGAGCAGTTCTTC.

This clonotype appeared many times. The V gene is TRBV3-1, the J gene TRBJ1-5; no definite D call. V lost 3 bases and J 0 bases, leaving 9 bases between the germline ends. Per the germline V gene, CDR1 is LGHDT and CDR2 is YNNKEL (reference sequence). This CDR3 is 15 amino acids long. CDR3 DNA: TGTGCCAGCAGCCATGGACCTTATAGCAATCAGCCCCAGCATTTT. Its translation is CASSHGPYSNQPQHF.

The chain has TRBV18 and TRBJ2-5; TRBD1 aligns across 7 bases. Per the germline V gene, CDR1 is KGHSH and CDR2 is LQKENI. The CDR3 has 16 amino acids. V shed 6 bases, J shed 2 bases, and the junction held 12 bases outside the gene matches. The CDR3 region is CASSPGTANTQETQYF. For the CDR3, the DNA is TGTGCCAGCTCTCCCGGGACAGCAAACACGCAAGAGACCCAGTACTTC.

This clonotype was seen ten or more times. V and J are TRBV20-1 and TRBJ2-1; 10 positions agree with TRBD2. With V trimmed by 2 bases and J by 10 bases, 5 bases remained unmatched. This CDR3 contains 13 residues. CDR1 is DFQATT, CDR2 SNEGSKA, per germline (reference sequence). CDR3 sequence (DNA): TGCAGTGCTAGAAAACTAGCGGGAAACGAGCAGTTCTTC. Translation gives CSARKLAGNEQFF.

The V and J genes are TRBV4-2 and TRBJ2-5; 7 positions match TRBD2. CDR3 length equals 14 residues. Germline CDR1 and CDR2: LGHNA and YNFKEQ. With 1 base clipped from V and 5 bases from J, the junction kept 4 bases outside the gene matches. CDR3 in DNA: TGTGCCAGCAGCCAAGTCGGGGGAGGGGAGACCCAGTACTTC. This encodes CASSQVGGGETQYF.

This rearrangement joins TRBV29-1 to TRBJ2-1; a possible D gene is TRBD1 (6 bases). The CDR3 extends over 15 amino acids. Germline V gives CDR1 SQVTM, CDR2 ANQGSEA. Trimming took off 1 base at V and 3 bases at J, with 13 bases between the two ends. The chain's CDR3 is CSVEGDRGFYNEQFF. The CDR3 DNA is TGCAGCGTTGAAGGGGATAGGGGGTTCTACAATGAGCAGTTCTTC.

The chain combines TRBV29-1 with TRBJ2-7; TRBD2 agrees at 10 bases. The V segment lost 5 bases and the J segment 0 bases; nucleotides outside the gene matches: 7. From germline, CDR1 is SQVTM and CDR2 ANQGSEA. CDR3 length: 15 amino acids. In nucleotides, the CDR3 is TGCAGCGTTTTAGGTGCTAGCGGGAGCTCCTACGAGCAGTACTTC. Amino acids: CSVLGASGSSYEQYF.

This clonotype occurred a few times. The genes are TRBV4-1 and TRBJ2-7; D is ambiguous. The CDR3 consists of 13 residues. V dropped 1 base and J dropped 3 bases, with 7 bases sitting between them. Germline values: CDR1 MGHRA, CDR2 YSYEKL. CDR3 sequence (DNA): TGCGCCAGCAGCCAAGTGGGCGGCTACGAGCAGTACTTC. Its protein is CASSQVGGYEQYF.

The J gene is TRBJ1-2, the V gene TRBV28; tentative D call: TRBD1 (6 bases). CDR1 and CDR2 from the germline V gene are MDHEN and SYDVKM. V dropped 4 bases and J dropped 7 bases, with 13 bases sitting between them. This CDR3 has 13 residues. The CDR3 reads CASSSTGWCGYTF. The CDR3 DNA is TGTGCCAGCAGTTCCACAGGGTGGTGTGGCTACACCTTC.

This clonotype was picked up many times. This chain joins TRBV7-2 and TRBJ2-7; no clear D. This CDR3 is 11 amino acids long. Germline V CDR1 and CDR2: SGHTA, FQGNSA. V was shortened by 5 bases and J by 3 bases, with 5 bases between the two germline ends. This chain's CDR3 is CASSDIYEQYF. CDR3 DNA: TGTGCCAGCAGCGATATCTACGAGCAGTACTTC.

This clonotype occurred many times. The gene calls are TRBV20-1 and TRBJ2-7; tentatively, D is TRBD2 (7 bases). Germline loops: CDR1 DFQATT, CDR2 SNEGSKA (reference sequence). V lost 6 bases and J lost 3, with 15 bases in between. The CDR3 runs 13 residues. The CDR3 DNA reads TGCAGTGCCCGGGGGGCTAGCTACTACGAGCAGTACTTC. It codes for CSARGASYYEQYF.

This clonotype was detected a few times. J is TRBJ2-3 and V is TRBV7-6, with D possibly matching TRBD2 (6 bases). The V gene's germline CDR1 is SGHVS and CDR2 FNYEAQ. V was pared by 3 bases and J by 9 bases, with 10 bases between. This CDR3 is built from 12 residues. CDR3 loop: CASSLGGATQYF. CDR3 bases: TGTGCCAGCAGCTTGGGGGGAGCGACGCAGTATTTT.

The sample holds many counts of this clonotype. The rearrangement links TRBV7-9 to TRBJ2-1; TRBD1 matches 9 bases. Germline assignment: CDR1 SEHNR and CDR2 FQNEAQ (reference sequence). J was trimmed by 7 bases and V by 3 bases; bases with no gene match: 4. The CDR3 is 14 amino acids. DNA for the CDR3: TGTGCCAGCAGCTTTGGACAGGGGAGGAATGAGCAGTTCTTC. Encoded protein: CASSFGQGRNEQFF.

The chain joins TRBV4-2 to TRBJ1-5, with D possibly being TRBD1 (6 bases). Trimming removed 3 bases from V and 6 bases from J, with 18 bases in between. From germline, CDR1 is LGHNA and CDR2 YNFKEQ. The CDR3 consists of 16 residues. CDR3 bases: TGTGCCAGCAGCCAGGGGGCGGTGGGGGCGGGTCAGCCCCAGCATTTT. Its protein product is CASSQGAVGAGQPQHF.

The chain joins TRBV7-3 to TRBJ2-1; D call uncertain. The CDR3 loop spans 15 amino acids. From germline, CDR1 is SGHTA and CDR2 FQGTGA. V was pared by 3 bases and J by 8 bases, with 17 bases between. The CDR3 coding sequence is TGTGCCAGCAGCTTCGCCGGAGAGTCGGGTGATGAGCAGTTCTTC. This encodes CASSFAGESGDEQFF.

This clonotype was counted many times. The rearrangement uses TRBV11-3 and TRBJ2-2; 7 bases line up with TRBD1. The CDR3 loop spans 19 amino acids. The J segment lost 5 bases and the V segment lost 5 bases, leaving 20 bases of the junction unmatched. Germline-derived CDR1 and CDR2 are SGHNT and YENEEA. CDR3 sequence: CASSQKRGRIKAQTGELFF. The CDR3 bases are TGTGCCAGCAGCCAGAAGAGGGGGCGCATAAAGGCCCAGACCGGGGAGCTGTTTTTT. The full variable domain, its missing parts supplied by reference TRBV11-3 and TRBJ2-2, is EAGVVQSPRYKIIEKKQPVAFWCNPISGHNTLYWYLQNLGQGPELLIRYENEEAVDDSQLPKDRFSAERLKGVDSTLKIQPAELGDSAVYLCASSQKRGRIKAQTGELFFGEGSRLTVL.

There are many counts of this clonotype. In DNA, the CDR3 is TGTGCCAGCACCCGGACTATGTTCGAGCAGTACTTC. This sequence encodes CASTRTMFEQYF. The V call is TRBV28, the J call TRBJ2-7; D is possibly TRBD2 (6 bases). The germline gives CDR1 MDHEN, CDR2 SYDVKM. CDR3 length: 12 amino acids. Trimming removed 7 bases at V and 6 bases at J, with 13 bases between.